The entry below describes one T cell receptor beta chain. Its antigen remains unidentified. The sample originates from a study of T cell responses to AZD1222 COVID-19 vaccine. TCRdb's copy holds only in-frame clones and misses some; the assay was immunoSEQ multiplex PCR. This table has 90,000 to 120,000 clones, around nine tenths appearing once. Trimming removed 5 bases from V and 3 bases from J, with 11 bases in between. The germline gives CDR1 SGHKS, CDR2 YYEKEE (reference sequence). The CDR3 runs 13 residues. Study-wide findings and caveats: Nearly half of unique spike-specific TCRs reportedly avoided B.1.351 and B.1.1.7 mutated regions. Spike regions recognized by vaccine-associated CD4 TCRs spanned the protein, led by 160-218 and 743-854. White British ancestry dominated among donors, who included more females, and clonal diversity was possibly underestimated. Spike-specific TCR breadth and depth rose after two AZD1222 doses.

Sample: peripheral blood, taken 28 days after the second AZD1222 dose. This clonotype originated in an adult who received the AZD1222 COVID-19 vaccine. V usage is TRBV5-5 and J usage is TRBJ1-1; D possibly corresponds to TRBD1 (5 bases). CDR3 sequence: CASSLQVDTEAFF. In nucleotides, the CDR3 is TGTGCCAGCAGTTTACAGGTGGACACTGAAGCTTTCTTT. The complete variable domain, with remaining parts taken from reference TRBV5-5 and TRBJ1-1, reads DAGVTQSPTHLIKTRGQQVTLRCSPISGHKSVSWYQQVLGQGPQFIFQYYEKEERGRGNFPDRFSARQFPNYSSELNVNALLLGDSALYLCASSLQVDTEAFFGQGTRLTVV.